One sample yielded the 6 T cell receptor beta chains listed below, sequenced in a study of blood T cell repertoires in COVID-19. Clones were read by immunoSEQ multiplex PCR, and TCRdb kept only the in-frame ones, dropping some. The table has about 92,000 clones, 80% seen once. Sequenced input: peripheral blood. These receptors were obtained from a woman aged 70-85 years with acute or convalescent COVID-19.

The chain links TRBV6-6 to TRBJ1-1, with TRBD1 as a possible D gene (6 bases). This CDR3 contains 13 residues. CDR1 and CDR2 from the germline V gene are MNHNY and SVGAGI (reference sequence). V lost 6 bases to trimming and J lost 1 base, with 9 bases between them. CDR3 amino acids: CASRRGGNTEAFF. DNA of the CDR3: TGTGCCAGCAGGAGGGGGGGGAACACTGAAGCTTTCTTT.

This clone came up a few times. This chain connects TRBV23-1 to TRBJ1-5; 7 bases fit TRBD1. TRBV23-1 is an open reading frame, and its role is uncertain. The V segment lost 6 bases and the J segment 5 bases; nucleotides outside the gene matches: 10. CDR3 length: 15 amino acids. The CDR3 loop is CASRHTGEVDQPQHF. The CDR3 DNA sequence: TGCGCCAGCAGGCATACAGGGGAAGTTGATCAGCCCCAGCATTTT.

The chain carries TRBV6-5 and TRBJ1-2; D ambiguous. CDR3 length equals 14 residues. Trimming took off 6 bases at V and 4 bases at J, with 15 bases between the two ends. Per the germline V gene, CDR1 is MNHEY and CDR2 is SVGAGI. CDR3 nucleotide sequence: TGTGCCAGCAGGCCCACGGGAGGCATCTATGGCTACACCTTC. This encodes CASRPTGGIYGYTF.

This sequence joins TRBV30 and TRBJ1-2; D is ambiguous. The CDR3 extends over 14 amino acids. Germline lookup yields CDR1 GTSNPN and CDR2 SVGIG (reference sequence). The ends were cut back, 0 bases at V and 4 bases at J, with 12 bases in the middle. CDR3 protein: CAWSVPPGSYGYTF. CDR3 DNA sequence: TGTGCCTGGAGTGTACCTCCAGGCTCCTATGGCTACACCTTC.

A few counts support this clone. This chain links TRBV19 with TRBJ2-3; D is possibly TRBD2 (5 bases). The germline V gene encodes CDR1 LNHDA and CDR2 SQIVND (reference sequence). Trimming left V 3 bases short and J 3 bases short, with 19 bases between. The CDR3 is 17 amino acids. The CDR3 region is CASSIIGGRGSTDTQYF. The DNA for the CDR3 is TGTGCCAGTAGTATCATAGGTGGAAGAGGGTCTACAGATACGCAGTATTTT. The entire variable domain, with the rest obtained from reference TRBV19 and TRBJ2-3, is as follows: DGGITQSPKYLFRKEGQNVTLSCEQNLNHDAMYWYRQDPGQGLRLIYYSQIVNDFQKGDIAEGYSVSREKKESFPLTVTSAQKNPTAFYLCASSIIGGRGSTDTQYFGPGTRLTVL.

The chain is built from TRBV5-1 and TRBJ2-1; D is perhaps TRBD2 (6 bases). CDR3 length equals 14 residues. Germline CDR1 and CDR2: SGHRS and YFSETQ. Deletions cut 2 bases from V and 3 bases from J, with 9 bases between. Here the CDR3 reads CASSFAGFYNEQFF. The CDR3 DNA reads TGCGCCAGCAGCTTCGCGGGGTTCTACAATGAGCAGTTCTTC. Drawing the rest from reference TRBV5-1 and TRBJ2-1, the complete variable domain is KAGVTQTPRYLIKTRGQQVTLSCSPISGHRSVSWYQQTPGQGLQFLFEYFSETQRNKGNFPGRFSGRQFSNSRSEMNVSTLELGDSALYLCASSFAGFYNEQFFGPGTRLTVL.